This T cell receptor (beta chain) was recorded in a study of neurological immune-mediated disorders. Each TCR transcript was tagged with a 10-nucleotide random UMI during 5'RACE. From 15-18 subjects, every sequencing run obtained over 170 million TCR-beta sequences. TCRdb reanalysed the 5' RACE reads using MiXCR and keeps one entry per CDR3 protein. The sample has 20,000 to 25,000 distinct CDR3 sequences; roughly 14% are singletons. The CDR3 totals 14 residues. V was shortened by 0 bases and J by 4 bases, with 10 bases between the two germline ends. In germline, CDR1 is SGHRS, CDR2 YFSETQ. Libraries used 2 million unsorted PBMCs kept frozen in RNAlater.

The receptor comes from a female donor with HTLV-1-associated myelopathy (HAM/TSP). J is TRBJ2-5 and V is TRBV5-1, with D possibly being TRBD1 or TRBD2 (5 bases each). The sequencing sample was made of PBMCs. CDR3 sequence: CASSLDTGGETQYF. CDR3 DNA sequence: TGCGCCAGCAGCTTGGATACAGGAGGAGAGACCCAGTACTTC.